The 17 T cell receptor beta chains below were found in one sample sequenced in a study of T cell responses to AZD1222 COVID-19 vaccine. Produced via immunoSEQ multiplex PCR; TCRdb's table is partial and in-frame only. Among 100,000 to 150,000 clones listed, about 85% were seen once. The sequencing here drew on peripheral blood, taken on day 0 of AZD1222 vaccination. Receptor source: an adult in good health.

J is TRBJ1-5 and V is TRBV19; 9 nucleotides agree with TRBD1. This CDR3 region has 19 residues. With 0 bases clipped from V and 7 bases from J, the junction kept 16 bases outside the gene matches. Germline CDR1 LNHDA, CDR2 SQIVND (reference sequence). DNA of the CDR3: TGTGCCAGTAGTATAGATTGGGCCCTGACAGGGGGGGAAAGACAGCCCCAGCATTTT. This translates into CASSIDWALTGGERQPQHF.

The J gene is TRBJ1-5, the V gene TRBV19; a weak D match, TRBD1 (5 bases). Trimming removed 3 bases from V and 0 bases from J, with 15 bases in between. This CDR3 comprises 17 residues. Germline assignment: CDR1 LNHDA and CDR2 SQIVND (reference sequence). CDR3 amino acids: CASSISHDSDSNQPQHF. The CDR3 nucleotides read TGTGCCAGTAGTATCTCCCATGACAGTGATAGCAATCAGCCCCAGCATTTT.

This clone was seen only once. The chain combines TRBV9 with TRBJ1-1; D gene ambiguous. The germline gives CDR1 SGDLS, CDR2 YYNGEE. The CDR3 has 13 amino acids. V lost 6 bases and J 1 base, leaving 10 bases between the germline ends. CDR3 sequence (DNA): TGTGCCAGCACCAAATTTGGGAACACTGAAGCTTTCTTT. Encoded protein: CASTKFGNTEAFF.

The V and J genes are TRBV6-5 and TRBJ1-4, with TRBD1 matching 8 bases. Germline V gives CDR1 MNHEY, CDR2 SVGAGI. The CDR3 is 13 amino acids. With V trimmed by 8 bases and J by 6 bases, 5 bases remained unmatched. CDR3 region: CASSGTGYEKLFF. The CDR3 coding sequence is TGTGCCAGCTCCGGGACAGGCTATGAAAAACTGTTTTTT.

The chain has TRBV28 and TRBJ1-5; a weak D match, TRBD1 (5 bases). The CDR3 has 13 residues. The ends were cut back, 6 bases at V and 6 bases at J, with 12 bases in the middle. Germline CDR1 reads MDHEN; CDR2 reads SYDVKM. The CDR3 is CASRRGSRQPQHF. The CDR3 DNA reads TGTGCCAGCAGGAGGGGCAGCCGTCAGCCCCAGCATTTT.

This clone was seen a single time. J is TRBJ2-3 and V is TRBV5-1, with 9 bases matching TRBD2. CDR1 is SGHRS and CDR2 is YFSETQ in the germline V gene. The CDR3 extends over 15 amino acids. Trimming removed 1 base from V and 4 bases from J; junction bases left unmatched: 4. The CDR3 coding sequence is TGCGCCAGCAGCTTGAGCTTAGCGGGAGCAGATACGCAGTATTTT. Its translation is CASSLSLAGADTQYF.

The chain is built from TRBV28 and TRBJ1-5, with D hard to call. Looked up from germline, CDR1 is MDHEN and CDR2 is SYDVKM. V was pared by 3 bases and J by 7 bases, with 7 bases between. This CDR3 is 12 amino acids long. CDR3 loop: CASSFPRQPQHF. CDR3 bases: TGTGCCAGCAGTTTTCCTAGGCAGCCCCAGCATTTT.

The chain links TRBV12-3 or TRBV12-4 to TRBJ1-2, with D tentatively TRBD1 (5 bases). This CDR3 comprises 13 residues. Trimming shortened V by 4 bases and J by 4 bases, and 10 bases separated the two germline ends. The CDR3, as DNA: TGTGCCAGCAGTTACCAGGGATCCTATGGCTACACCTTC. Protein: CASSYQGSYGYTF.

The V and J genes are TRBV9 and TRBJ2-3; TRBD1 agrees at 8 bases. The length of the CDR3 is 16 residues. The V gene's germline CDR1 is SGDLS and CDR2 YYNGEE. V gave up 4 bases and J gave up 1 base; unmatched junction bases: 8. The DNA for the CDR3 is TGTGCCAGCAGCCTGATGACAGGGGAAGGCACAGATACGCAGTATTTT. It yields the protein CASSLMTGEGTDTQYF.

J is TRBJ1-2 and V is TRBV13, with a weak D call TRBD1 (5 bases). Germline-derived CDR1 and CDR2 are PRHDT and FYEKMQ (reference sequence). This CDR3 has 14 residues. V was clipped by 5 bases and J by 11 bases, with 21 bases between them. In nucleotides, the CDR3 is TGTGCCAGCAGCGCTTGGGGGAAAACTCTAGTATACACCTTC. It codes for CASSAWGKTLVYTF.

This chain connects TRBV9 to TRBJ2-3; no clear D. CDR3 length equals 15 residues. V lost 4 bases, J lost 0 bases, and 12 bases lay in between. CDR1 is SGDLS, CDR2 YYNGEE, per germline. CDR3 coding DNA: TGTGCCAGCAGCTCACGCCGGGCTAGCACAGATACGCAGTATTTT. Translated, it gives CASSSRRASTDTQYF.

This rearrangement joins TRBV19 to TRBJ1-6, with TRBD1 matching over 7 bases. Germline CDR1 reads LNHDA; CDR2 reads SQIVND (reference sequence). V shed 8 bases and J 5 bases; nucleotides not matched to a gene: 3. The CDR3 runs 13 residues. CDR3 region: CASLDRDNSPLHF. For the CDR3, the DNA is TGTGCCAGTCTCGACAGGGATAATTCACCCCTCCACTTT.

The chain links TRBV12-3 or TRBV12-4 to TRBJ2-3; TRBD2 might be the D (5 bases). Trimming cost V 7 bases and J 3 bases, with 8 bases left between them. The CDR3 spans 12 residues. This CDR3 reads CASTGRTDTQYF. The CDR3 nucleotides are TGTGCCAGCACTGGGAGAACAGATACGCAGTATTTT.

The rearrangement joins TRBV6-5 to TRBJ2-1; possible D gene TRBD1, 5 bases. The CDR3 sequence is 15 residues long. V lost 1 base to trimming and J lost 8 bases, with 15 bases between them. Germline CDR1 and CDR2: MNHEY and SVGAGI. CDR3 in DNA: TGTGCCAGCAGTTACTTAGGGGTCACACTTTATGAGCAGTTCTTC. Translated: CASSYLGVTLYEQFF.

The chain couples TRBV5-5 to TRBJ2-7; 14 nucleotides agree with TRBD2. The CDR3 consists of 16 residues. Germline loops: CDR1 SGHKS, CDR2 YYEKEE (reference sequence). V lost 4 bases and J lost 5; bases outside the gene matches: 8. The CDR3 reads CASSLGLAGGEDEQYF. CDR3 DNA sequence: TGTGCCAGCAGCCTAGGACTAGCGGGAGGCGAAGACGAGCAGTACTTC.

The J gene is TRBJ1-2, the V gene TRBV4-3; no reliable D call. V was pared by 3 bases and J by 8 bases, with 16 bases between. Germline V gives CDR1 LGHNA, CDR2 YSLEER. The CDR3 sequence is 14 residues long. The CDR3, as DNA: TGCGCCAGCAGCCAGGGCGGTGGGGTGTGGGGCTACACCTTC. This codes for CASSQGGGVWGYTF.

This sequence joins TRBV5-4 and TRBJ2-4; D may be TRBD1 (6 bases). This CDR3 is built from 15 residues. The germline V and J ends were trimmed by 4 bases and 1 base, with 12 bases remaining between them. Germline V CDR1 and CDR2: SGHNT, YYREEE (reference sequence). CDR3 coding DNA: TGTGCCAGCAGCGTATCAGGGGCTGCCAAAAACATTCAGTACTTC. Translated: CASSVSGAAKNIQYF.